This is a list of T cell receptor beta chains from one sample in a study of blood T cell repertoires in COVID-19. This table comes from immunoSEQ multiplex PCR, and its TCRdb copy is limited to in-frame clones, with some not included. The table shows more than 300,000 clones, with under 90% occurring only once. The sequenced material came from PBMCs or T cells enriched from blood (not recorded which). These receptors came from a woman in her twenties or thirties who had recovered from COVID-19. The CDR3 runs from the conserved cysteine through the conserved F or W. Each record gives: CDR3 protein, J gene, V gene.

CASSQDLGTGGLAGGRGFYEQYF | TRBJ2-7 | TRBV3-1/TRBV3-2
CASGEPGTGFTGELFF | TRBJ2-2 | TRBV12-5
CAISQGQSLAKNIQYF | TRBJ2-4 | TRBV10-3
CASSTGALRGLCTDTQYF | TRBJ2-3 | TRBV21-1
CASSPRRTGGTEAFF | TRBJ1-1 | TRBV28
CAWSTGTGHSPLHF | TRBJ1-6 | TRBV30
CASSTLAGDSDTQYF | TRBJ2-3 | TRBV28
CATRTDRINQPQHF | TRBJ1-5 | TRBV15
CSASHEIQETQYF | TRBJ2-5 | TRBV20-1
CASSQGGADGYTF | TRBJ1-2 | TRBV4-2
CASSFQRGQGVSSTGELFF | TRBJ2-2 | TRBV7-9
CATFFSGANVLTF | TRBJ2-6 | TRBV10-3
CASRTGGGGETQYF | TRBJ2-5 | TRBV7-2
CASSLPWTGGLNEKLFF | TRBJ1-4 | TRBV7-2
CASSLGTGGSYEQYF | TRBJ2-7 | TRBV27
CAWDQQGATTDTQYF | TRBJ2-3 | TRBV30
CASRAGTSGYEQYF | TRBJ2-7 | TRBV6-5
CASSPTLSGGDNEQFF | TRBJ2-1 | TRBV5-1
CASSMQGVTLNQPQHF | TRBJ1-5 | TRBV19
CASSYTVYEQYF | TRBJ2-7 | TRBV3-1/TRBV3-2
CASKQGAGSPYYGYTF | TRBJ1-2 | TRBV19
CAISVGSGRSSEQYF | TRBJ2-7 | TRBV10-3
CASSIRQYNYGYTF | TRBJ1-2 | TRBV19
CACVGGLYSNYGYTF | TRBJ1-2 | TRBV28
CASSAWDRVSGYTF | TRBJ1-2 | TRBV9
CASRPRDSRRVPEAFF | TRBJ1-1 | TRBV19
CAITSLAGVDTGELFF | TRBJ2-2 | TRBV10-3
CASSQGPSTGANSPLHF | TRBJ1-6 | TRBV7-6
CASSSNRVTTDTQYF | TRBJ2-3 | TRBV28
CASSIGGAEGTEAFF | TRBJ1-1 | TRBV19
CASSPGQAQRYGYTF | TRBJ1-2 | TRBV18
CASSLEGTMKGVTIGYTF | TRBJ1-2 | TRBV5-1
CASSSNTDTQYF | TRBJ2-3 | TRBV28
CASSLREGATEAFF | TRBJ1-1 | TRBV5-1
CASAAAGALVGAPVTQYF | TRBJ2-3 | TRBV5-1
CASSQSRGRRYEQYF | TRBJ2-7 | TRBV11-2
CASSHRLAGAANEQFF | TRBJ2-1 | TRBV3-1/TRBV3-2
CASRLEPLAGGRPYEQYF | TRBJ2-7 | TRBV11-2
CASSPPGLAGGVSYNEQFF | TRBJ2-1 | TRBV18